The table lists the clone carrying this T cell receptor (beta chain) with a count of one. Data came from immunoSEQ multiplex PCR; TCRdb stores just in-frame clones and leaves some out. This sample carries some 320,000 clones, 70% to 90% of them seen once, and the ten largest clones take 6.9%. This sample is part of a study of blood T cell repertoires in COVID-19. Overall study context: Some COVID-19 samples were acute and others convalescent; all came from the United States, Italy and Spain.

Germline CDR1 LGHNA, CDR2 YNFKEQ. This CDR3 contains 18 residues. The V segment lost 1 base and the J segment 3 bases; nucleotides outside the gene matches: 14. This sequence originates from a woman in her thirties who had recovered from COVID-19. J is TRBJ2-7 and V is TRBV4-2; 8 bases line up with TRBD2. Sequencing was done on a sample of peripheral blood. The CDR3 DNA sequence: TGTGCCAGCAGCCAAGTATATCAGAGCGGGGGCCTAAACTACGAGCAGTACTTC. This translates into CASSQVYQSGGLNYEQYF.